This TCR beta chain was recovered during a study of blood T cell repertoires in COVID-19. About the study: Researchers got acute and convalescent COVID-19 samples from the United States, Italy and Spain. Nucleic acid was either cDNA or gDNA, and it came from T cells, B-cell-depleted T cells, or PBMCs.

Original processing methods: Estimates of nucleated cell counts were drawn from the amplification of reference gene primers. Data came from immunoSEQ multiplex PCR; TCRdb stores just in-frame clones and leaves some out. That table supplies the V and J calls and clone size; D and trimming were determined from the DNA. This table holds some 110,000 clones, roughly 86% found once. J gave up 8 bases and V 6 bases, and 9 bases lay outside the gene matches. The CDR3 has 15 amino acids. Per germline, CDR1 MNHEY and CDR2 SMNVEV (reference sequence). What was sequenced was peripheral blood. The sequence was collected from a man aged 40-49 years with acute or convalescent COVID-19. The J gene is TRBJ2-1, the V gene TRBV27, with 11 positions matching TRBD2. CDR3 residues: CASRTSGSPGYEQFF. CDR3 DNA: TGTGCCAGCAGAACTAGCGGGAGCCCTGGGTATGAGCAGTTCTTC.